Following are 20 T cell receptor beta chains from one sample sequenced in a study of T cell responses to AZD1222 COVID-19 vaccine. The repertoire was sequenced with immunoSEQ multiplex PCR; TCRdb's copy has only in-frame clones and lacks some. The sample carries some 100,000 clones, about 87% recorded once. This specimen was peripheral blood, taken on day 0 of AZD1222 vaccination. These receptors came from an adult in good health.

Turning to this clone: Other DNA sequences in the same sample also yield this CDR3. CDR3 DNA sequence: TGTGCCAGCAGTTTAGCTGGGTCTACTTACGAGCAGTACTTC. This translates into CASSLAGSTYEQYF. The V gene is TRBV6-2 or TRBV6-3, the J gene TRBJ2-7; D gene uncertain. The CDR3 totals 14 residues. V was cut by 4 bases and J by 4 bases, with 14 bases left in between. Germline CDR1 MNHEY, CDR2 SVGEGT.

The chain combines TRBV7-9 with TRBJ1-5; D possibly corresponds to TRBD1 (5 bases). Germline lookup yields CDR1 SEHNR and CDR2 FQNEAQ (reference sequence). The CDR3 has 15 residues. Trimming removed 4 bases at V and 3 bases at J, with 13 bases between. The CDR3 DNA reads TGTGCCAGCAGCTCCCCCGGGACGGACAATCAGCCCCAGCATTTT. This gives the protein CASSSPGTDNQPQHF.

This clone was counted only a few times. This sequence joins TRBV5-4 and TRBJ2-1, with a tentative D call TRBD2 (6 bases). The CDR3 runs to 15 residues. CDR1 and CDR2 (germline): SGHNT, YYREEE (reference sequence). Deletions cut 1 base from V and 4 bases from J, with 12 bases between. CDR3 nucleotides: TGTGCCAGCAGCTTGTACCGGGGGTTTTACAATGAGCAGTTCTTC. Translation gives CASSLYRGFYNEQFF.

The rearrangement links TRBV18 to TRBJ2-5, with 8 bases identical to TRBD1. V was clipped by 3 bases and J by 7 bases; unmatched bases: 4. The CDR3 consists of 13 residues. Germline V CDR1 and CDR2: KGHSH, LQKENI. CDR3 nucleotides: TGTGCCAGCTCACCGGGCACAGGGGGGACCCAGTACTTC. As protein: CASSPGTGGTQYF.

V is TRBV6-2 or TRBV6-3 and J is TRBJ1-5; 7 nucleotides align to TRBD1. The germline CDR1 and CDR2 sequences are MNHEY and SVGEGT. There are 17 residues in the CDR3. The V and J ends lost 2 bases and 3 bases, in that order; junction bases with no gene match: 10. CDR3 in amino acids: CASSYPRQGLLNQPQHF. The CDR3 DNA is TGTGCCAGCAGTTACCCAAGACAGGGACTACTCAATCAGCCCCAGCATTTT.

The chain combines TRBV6-5 with TRBJ1-2; the D is unclear. CDR1 is MNHEY, CDR2 SVGAGI, per germline. V was shortened by 1 base and J by 6 bases, with 12 bases between the two germline ends. CDR3 size: 14 residues. Here the CDR3 DNA reads TGTGCCAGCAGTTACTTGTCTAGGGAGAATGGCTACACCTTC. This gives the protein CASSYLSRENGYTF.

The rearrangement uses TRBV4-2 and TRBJ1-4; no clear D gene. Germline V CDR1 and CDR2: LGHNA, YNFKEQ. The CDR3 is 15 amino acids. V lost 3 bases and J 3 bases, leaving 11 bases between the germline ends. CDR3 DNA: TGTGCCAGCAGCCAGCGTTCGGGGTCTAATGAAAAACTGTTTTTT. Protein: CASSQRSGSNEKLFF.

The rearrangement links TRBV6-5 to TRBJ1-2, with a possible D match to TRBD1 (6 bases). Germline V gives CDR1 MNHEY, CDR2 SVGAGI. The length of the CDR3 is 13 residues. The V end was cut by 4 bases, the J end by 4 bases, with 10 bases between. CDR3 sequence reads: CASSSQGPYGYTF. CDR3 DNA: TGTGCCAGCAGTTCCCAGGGGCCCTATGGCTACACCTTC.

The chain carries TRBV4-3 and TRBJ2-2; D is unclear. CDR1 is LGHNA and CDR2 is YSLEER in the germline V gene. V lost 0 bases to trimming and J lost 1 base, with 6 bases between them. The CDR3 is made up of 15 amino acids. This chain's CDR3 is CASSQDPGNTGELFF. CDR3 nucleotide sequence: TGCGCCAGCAGCCAAGATCCCGGGAACACCGGGGAGCTGTTTTTT.

V and J are TRBV5-5 and TRBJ2-2; D perhaps matches TRBD2 (7 bases). V dropped 4 bases and J dropped 1 base, with 14 bases sitting between them. From germline, CDR1 is SGHKS and CDR2 YYEKEE (reference sequence). The CDR3 is made up of 16 amino acids. The CDR3 spells CASSLAGAENTGELFF. CDR3 sequence (DNA): TGTGCCAGCAGCCTGGCGGGGGCAGAGAACACCGGGGAGCTGTTTTTT.

The chain recombines TRBV14 with TRBJ2-1, with D possibly matching TRBD2 (6 bases). Germline V gene lookup returns CDR1 SGHDN and CDR2 FVKESK. V lost 3 bases to trimming and J lost 0 bases, with 18 bases between them. The CDR3 consists of 18 residues. The CDR3 sequence: CASSHYRGGRSSYNEQFF. DNA of the CDR3: TGTGCCAGCAGCCATTATCGGGGAGGCAGGAGCTCCTACAATGAGCAGTTCTTC.

The chain is built from TRBV5-1 and TRBJ1-1; D unresolved. The CDR3 consists of 14 residues. Per germline, CDR1 SGHRS and CDR2 YFSETQ. With 0 bases removed from V and 10 bases from J, the gap between germline ends came to 16 bases. The CDR3 protein is CASSLGQDPSAAFF. DNA for the CDR3: TGCGCCAGCAGCTTGGGGCAGGACCCGAGTGCAGCTTTCTTT.

V and J are TRBV19 and TRBJ1-4, with D hard to call. V dropped 5 bases and J dropped 0 bases, with 7 bases sitting between them. CDR3 length: 14 amino acids. The germline gives CDR1 LNHDA, CDR2 SQIVND (reference sequence). In nucleotides, the CDR3 is TGTGCCAGTAGTTTGGATGCAACTAATGAAAAACTGTTTTTT. Amino acid sequence: CASSLDATNEKLFF.

The chain uses TRBV18 and TRBJ1-5, with TRBD1 matching over 8 bases. The CDR3 is 14 amino acids. The ends lost 8 bases at V and 0 bases at J; junction bases unmatched: 3. CDR1 KGHSH and CDR2 LQKENI come from the germline V gene. The CDR3 loop is CASQGQGSNQPQHF. CDR3 in DNA: TGTGCCAGCCAAGGACAGGGTAGCAATCAGCCCCAGCATTTT. Looking up the rest from reference TRBV18 and TRBJ1-5 gives the full variable domain: NAGVMQNPRHLVRRRGQEARLRCSPMKGHSHVYWYRQLPEEGLKFMVYLQKENIIDESGMPKERFSAEFPKEGPSILRIQQVVRGDSAAYFCASQGQGSNQPQHFGDGTRLSIL.

V and J are TRBV28 and TRBJ1-5; a possible D gene is TRBD1 (6 bases). This CDR3 comprises 13 residues. Germline loops: CDR1 MDHEN, CDR2 SYDVKM. Trimming removed 8 bases from V and 5 bases from J, with 13 bases in between. The CDR3: CASRGGADQPQHF. CDR3 nucleotide sequence: TGTGCCAGCCGAGGGGGAGCGGATCAGCCCCAGCATTTT.

The J gene is TRBJ1-2, the V gene TRBV9; D call uncertain. V was trimmed by 6 bases and J by 8 bases, leaving 17 bases between them. This CDR3 spans 13 amino acids. CDR1 is SGDLS and CDR2 is YYNGEE in the germline V gene. The chain's CDR3 is CASTGPAHSGYTF. The CDR3 DNA reads TGTGCCAGCACCGGACCAGCCCATAGCGGCTACACCTTC.

This sequence joins TRBV28 and TRBJ1-5; D unclear. The CDR3 extends over 11 amino acids. Germline loops: CDR1 MDHEN, CDR2 SYDVKM. The V gene lost 5 bases and the J gene lost 6 bases, with 5 bases spanning the gap. Here the CDR3 reads CASSTGQPQHF. In DNA, the CDR3 is TGTGCCAGCAGTACGGGTCAGCCCCAGCATTTT.

This clone was observed once. This chain links TRBV7-9 with TRBJ1-5; 12 bases map to TRBD1. Losses at the gene ends were 5 bases for V and 9 bases for J; bases not matched to a gene: 11. This CDR3 is built from 16 residues. CDR1 SEHNR and CDR2 FQNEAQ come from the germline V gene (reference sequence). In nucleotides, the CDR3 is TGTGCCAGCAGCCAGGGGGACAGGGGGCTTGTGACGCCCCAGCATTTT. As protein: CASSQGDRGLVTPQHF.

This sequence joins TRBV28 and TRBJ2-2; weak D call: TRBD1 (6 bases). This CDR3 spans 14 amino acids. Germline V gene lookup returns CDR1 MDHEN and CDR2 SYDVKM. The V gene lost 5 bases and the J gene lost 1 base, with 8 bases spanning the gap. The CDR3 DNA reads as TGTGCCAGCAGTCTGGGACAGAACACCGGGGAGCTGTTTTTT. It is translated as CASSLGQNTGELFF.

The chain carries TRBV7-2 and TRBJ2-7; possible D gene TRBD2, 6 bases. Trimming shortened V by 4 bases and J by 0 bases, and 10 bases separated the two germline ends. Looked up from germline, CDR1 is SGHTA and CDR2 is FQGNSA. CDR3 size: 14 residues. For the CDR3, the DNA is TGTGCCAGCAGCTACGGAGGGTTCTCCTACGAGCAGTACTTC. Translation gives CASSYGGFSYEQYF.